This entry features one T cell receptor beta chain sequence. The data derive from a study of response to subunit inactivated influenza vaccine. In TCRdb, the RT-PCR reads were re-called with MiXCR into one record per CDR3 protein. The sample lists around 750,000 distinct CDR3 sequences, approximately 21% occurring once. The source is a man between 50 and 59 years old who received an inactivated influenza vaccine. Material: PBMCs from blood, obtained more than 4 days after vaccination.

The CDR3 here is CASSAIIYEQYF. As DNA, the CDR3 is TGTGCCAGCTCAGCCATCATCTACGAGCAGTACTTC. The V and J genes are TRBV18 and TRBJ2-7; no reliable D call. Germline V gene data show CDR1 as KGHSH and CDR2 as LQKENI. This CDR3 spans 12 amino acids. The ends were cut back, 5 bases at V and 3 bases at J, with 8 bases in the middle.